Listed below are T cell receptor beta chains from one sample, sequenced in a study of T cell responses to AZD1222 COVID-19 vaccine. Sequencing was performed with immunoSEQ multiplex PCR; in TCRdb, only in-frame clones are kept and a portion is missing. Seen here are 100,000 to 110,000 clones, over 90% observed once, and the top ten hold roughly 1.8%. The sample here was peripheral blood, taken on day 0 of AZD1222 vaccination. The receptors were sampled from an adult in good health. The CDR3 runs from the conserved cysteine through the conserved F or W. Each record gives: CDR3 DNA, CDR3 protein, D gene, J gene, V gene, clone size. The D gene is left open where the match is weak. A row's size may be missing; if present it is once, few, many or a size class.

TGTGCCAGCAGCCCCGGAGGGACTAGCGTGTACCAGCAGTACTTC,CASSPGGTSVYQQYF,TRBD2,TRBJ2-7,TRBV7-3,NA
TGTGCCAGCAGCCGCCGGGACAGGAATCAGCCCCAGCATTTT,CASSRRDRNQPQHF,TRBD1,TRBJ1-5,TRBV6-2/TRBV6-3,NA
TGTGCCAGCAGCTTAGTGAAGGCTGAAGCTTTCTTT,CASSLVKAEAFF,NA,TRBJ1-1,TRBV11-1,few
TGTGCCAGCGGGAGAGGGGGTAGCACAGATACGCAGTATTTT,CASGRGGSTDTQYF,NA,TRBJ2-3,TRBV2,NA
TGTGCCAGCAACCCAGGCGGGACTAGCACAGATACGCAGTATTTT,CASNPGGTSTDTQYF,NA,TRBJ2-3,TRBV5-4,NA
TGTGCCAGCAGCCAGGGGGGGGACAGGGCATACCAAGAGACCCAGTACTTC,CASSQGGDRAYQETQYF,TRBD1,TRBJ2-5,TRBV3-1/TRBV3-2,NA
TGTGCCAGCAGCTTGAGAGGGAAAGACACTGAAGCTTTCTTT,CASSLRGKDTEAFF,NA,TRBJ1-1,TRBV11-3,NA
TGCGCCAGCAGCTTAGCTGGACAGGTTGGGCCTGAAGCTTTCTTT,CASSLAGQVGPEAFF,TRBD1,TRBJ1-1,TRBV5-1,NA
TGTGCCAGCGGACAAGGCTATGGCTACACCTTC,CASGQGYGYTF,NA,TRBJ1-2,TRBV6-5,NA
TGCGCCAGCAGTCTCCCAGGACAGGGTATTAACACCATATATTTT,CASSLPGQGINTIYF,TRBD1,TRBJ1-3,TRBV23-1,NA
TGTGCCAGCAGCTTATGGGAGACAATGACCTACGAGCAGTACTTC,CASSLWETMTYEQYF,NA,TRBJ2-7,TRBV7-9,NA
TGTGCCAGCAGTTTACTCGGGATCAGCGCGCTCACCGGGGAGCTGTTTTTT,CASSLLGISALTGELFF,NA,TRBJ2-2,TRBV28,NA
TGTGCCAGCAGCACGGGGGAGACCCAGTACTTC,CASSTGETQYF,NA,TRBJ2-5,TRBV13,NA
TGTGCCAGCAGACACGACAGAGGACCTTTCTACGAGCAGTACTTC,CASRHDRGPFYEQYF,NA,TRBJ2-7,TRBV2,NA
TGCGCCAGTACAAGGGGGCGAGGGTCCGAAACTGAAGCTTTCTTT,CASTRGRGSETEAFF,TRBD1,TRBJ1-1,TRBV5-1,NA
TGTGCCAGCAGTATGAAACAGGGGGCGAGTACCTACGAGCAGTACTTC,CASSMKQGASTYEQYF,TRBD1,TRBJ2-7,TRBV27,NA
TGTGCCAGTACTTCAAGAGGGAATGAGCAGTTCTTC,CASTSRGNEQFF,NA,TRBJ2-1,TRBV7-2,NA
TGTGCCATCAGCCCTACAGGGAACAATGAGCAGTTCTTC,CAISPTGNNEQFF,NA,TRBJ2-1,TRBV10-3,NA